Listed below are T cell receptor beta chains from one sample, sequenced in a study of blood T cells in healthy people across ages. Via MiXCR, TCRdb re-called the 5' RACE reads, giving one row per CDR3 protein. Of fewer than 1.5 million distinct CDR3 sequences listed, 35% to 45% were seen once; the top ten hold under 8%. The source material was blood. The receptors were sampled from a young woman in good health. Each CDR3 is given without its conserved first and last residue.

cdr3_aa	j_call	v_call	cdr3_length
SAPAGNGEKLF	TRBJ1-4	TRBV20-1	11
AWSVLSGGDGDIQY	TRBJ2-4	TRBV30	14
SVVGTGDEQY	TRBJ2-7	TRBV29-1	10
ASRDRPNKLTDTQY	TRBJ2-3	TRBV27	14
ASSVGATSGGQGEQY	.	TRBV9	15
ASSEVEAPRPQH	TRBJ1-5	TRBV6-1	12
ASSFGGKGSYNEQF	TRBJ2-1	TRBV7-2	14
AISEFGQGANYGYT	TRBJ1-2	TRBV10-3	14
ASSPDAVGDEQF	TRBJ2-1	TRBV6-5	12
ATGDLQAHNEQF	TRBJ2-1	TRBV24-1	12
ASSEWGIHTDTQY	TRBJ2-3	TRBV6-1	13
ASSLTGVDTEAF	TRBJ1-1	TRBV27	12
ATRKGSLSYEQY	.	TRBV15	12
ASSPKAGGPGDEQF	TRBJ2-1	TRBV5-1	14
ASSLGQPGSGAF	TRBJ1-1	TRBV5-1	12
ASSQEGGADYT	TRBJ1-2	TRBV4-2	11
ASSSGTIWDQY	TRBJ2-7	TRBV7-2	11
ASSQELGQGRDGYT	TRBJ1-2	TRBV3-1	14
ASSPGQGIIAYEQY	.	TRBV5-1	14
AWSVGIGEQY	TRBJ2-7	TRBV30	10
ASSYSRGHNEQF	TRBJ2-1	TRBV6-5	12
ASSPGDREGTEQF	TRBJ2-1	TRBV28	13
ASSLAQGRAADTQY	TRBJ2-3	TRBV7-2	14
ASSYRLTANSPLH	TRBJ1-6	TRBV6-5	13
ASGGFQETQY	TRBJ2-5	TRBV7-2	10
ASRGSALTDTQY	TRBJ2-3	TRBV3-1	12
SARDLGQEAKTQY	TRBJ2-5	TRBV20-1	13
SAPIGRYEQY	.	TRBV20-1	10
ASSLLSLMNTEAF	TRBJ1-1	TRBV7-8	13
ASRADTQETQY	TRBJ2-5	TRBV28	11